Listed here are 21 T cell receptor beta chains from one sample, sequenced in a study of Ad26.COV2.S vaccination and SARS-CoV-2 variants. Treatment described: some 20 received Ad26.COV2.S at low or high dose, single or two shots; five or six received placebo; per-sample allocation not given. The samples date from day 63 after the first vaccine or placebo injection. The method was immunoSEQ multiplex PCR; TCRdb's version includes in-frame clones alone and lacks a portion of them. The sample contains around 300,000 clones, 85% to 90% of which appear only once. This sample comprised peripheral blood, obtained in a trial of Ad26.COV2.S vaccine versus placebo. The receptor source for this set is a person between 18 and 60 years old who received the Ad26.COV2.S COVID-19 vaccine or a placebo.

J is TRBJ2-1 and V is TRBV5-1, with 8 bases identical to TRBD1. CDR1 SGHRS and CDR2 YFSETQ come from the germline V gene. With 0 bases clipped from V and 10 bases from J, the junction kept 6 bases outside the gene matches. This CDR3 comprises 14 residues. The CDR3: CASSLEDRGREQFF. The CDR3 DNA is TGCGCCAGCAGCTTGGAAGACAGGGGAAGGGAGCAGTTCTTC.

The chain joins TRBV15 to TRBJ2-7, with 8 positions matching TRBD2. Germline V gene lookup returns CDR1 LNHNV and CDR2 YYDKDF (reference sequence). V shed 4 bases, J shed 6 bases, and the junction held 5 bases outside the gene matches. This CDR3 spans 13 amino acids. The CDR3 DNA follows: TGTGCCACCAGCACCGGGACTAGTCTCGAGCAGTACGTC. The encoded protein is CATSTGTSLEQYV.

The chain couples TRBV6-6 to TRBJ1-1; possibly TRBD1 for D (6 bases). V lost 5 bases, J lost 5 bases, and 9 bases lay in between. This CDR3 is 12 amino acids long. The germline V gene has CDR1 MNHNY and CDR2 SVGAGI (reference sequence). The DNA of the CDR3 is TGTGCCAGCAGTAACAGGGTTACTGAAGCTTTCTTT. Translated: CASSNRVTEAFF.

In this sample, this clone turned up once. The genes are TRBV7-8 and TRBJ2-7; D unclear. Looked up from germline, CDR1 is SGHVS and CDR2 is FQNEAQ. Trimming took off 0 bases at V and 2 bases at J, with 8 bases between the two ends. The CDR3 runs 14 residues. For the CDR3, the DNA is TGTGCCAGCAGCTTAGCCCCCGGGCCCTACGAGCAGTACGTC. It is translated as CASSLAPGPYEQYV.

This clone was seen only a few times. The J gene is TRBJ2-1, the V gene TRBV27; a possible D gene is TRBD1 (5 bases). V gave up 6 bases and J gave up 8 bases, with 17 bases separating them. This CDR3 region has 14 residues. In germline, CDR1 is MNHEY, CDR2 SMNVEV (reference sequence). The CDR3 DNA reads as TGTGCCAGCAGCCTCAGACAGCTGGGCGATGAGCAGTTCTTC. This codes for CASSLRQLGDEQFF.

The rearrangement joins TRBV19 to TRBJ1-6; a weak D match, TRBD1 (5 bases). The CDR3 is made up of 17 amino acids. CDR1 and CDR2 from the germline V gene are LNHDA and SQIVND (reference sequence). Trimming left V 4 bases short and J 6 bases short, with 19 bases between. CDR3 protein: CASSTPQNTGTNSPLHF. CDR3 DNA sequence: TGTGCCAGTAGTACCCCCCAAAACACGGGGACTAATTCACCCCTCCACTTT.

The chain has TRBV9 and TRBJ2-3; 13 bases are shared with TRBD2. Per germline, CDR1 SGDLS and CDR2 YYNGEE. The CDR3 length is 16 residues. J gave up 3 bases and V 4 bases, and 5 bases lay outside the gene matches. DNA for the CDR3: TGTGCCAGCAGCCGACCGACTAGCGGGGGGACAGATACGCAGTATTTT. Residues: CASSRPTSGGTDTQYF.

The chain joins TRBV7-9 to TRBJ2-2; D remains ambiguous. The CDR3 is 16 residues long. V dropped 4 bases and J dropped 1 base, with 13 bases sitting between them. CDR1 and CDR2 (germline): SEHNR, FQNEAQ (reference sequence). CDR3 protein: CASSSLGRENTGELFF. The CDR3, as DNA: TGTGCCAGCAGCTCCCTCGGTAGAGAGAACACCGGGGAGCTGTTTTTT.

The sample holds a few counts of this clone. The chain has TRBV7-6 and TRBJ1-1; D may be TRBD1 (6 bases). The CDR3 loop spans 12 amino acids. V lost 5 bases, J lost 8 bases, and 12 bases lay in between. From germline, CDR1 is SGHVS and CDR2 FNYEAQ. CDR3 amino acids: CASSLTGFEAFF. CDR3 nucleotides: TGTGCCAGCAGCCTCACAGGGTTCGAAGCTTTCTTT.

The chain couples TRBV19 to TRBJ1-2; TRBD1 aligns across 9 bases. With 7 bases clipped from V and 6 bases from J, the junction kept 6 bases outside the gene matches. The length of the CDR3 is 13 residues. CDR1 is LNHDA, CDR2 SQIVND, per germline (reference sequence). DNA of the CDR3: TGTGCCAGTACACAGGGGGCGATACATGGCTACACCTTC. It is translated as CASTQGAIHGYTF.

The chain has TRBV9 and TRBJ2-2; TRBD1 matches at 8 bases. The J segment lost 5 bases and the V segment lost 0 bases, leaving 9 bases of the junction unmatched. The CDR3 covers 17 residues. Germline loops: CDR1 SGDLS, CDR2 YYNGEE. CDR3 protein: CASSVAPGQGATGELFF. The CDR3 region has the DNA TGTGCCAGCAGCGTAGCCCCGGGGCAGGGGGCAACCGGGGAGCTGTTTTTT.

The chain links TRBV10-3 to TRBJ1-1, with 9 bases matching TRBD1. This CDR3 has 14 residues. Germline CDR1 is ENHRY and CDR2 is SYGVKD. The V gene end was trimmed by 10 bases and the J gene end by 1 base; junction bases not matched to a gene: 7. The CDR3 loop is CASRDRESNTEAFF. The DNA of the CDR3 is TGTGCCAGCCGGGACAGGGAATCGAACACTGAAGCTTTCTTT.

This sequence joins TRBV5-1 and TRBJ2-5, with TRBD1 matching 10 bases. Germline CDR1 and CDR2: SGHRS and YFSETQ. Trimming removed 0 bases from V and 1 base from J; junction bases left unmatched: 0. CDR3 size: 15 residues. The CDR3 spells CASSLGTGGQETQYF. The CDR3 bases are TGCGCCAGCAGCTTGGGGACAGGGGGCCAAGAGACCCAGTACTTC.

V usage is TRBV7-9 and J usage is TRBJ1-6; a weak D match, TRBD1 (6 bases). CDR1 and CDR2 from the germline V gene are SEHNR and FQNEAQ (reference sequence). Trimming cost V 1 base and J 0 bases, with 13 bases left between them. The CDR3 has 18 residues. DNA for the CDR3: TGTGCCAGCAGCTTAGATACAGGGATCGGCTCCTATAATTCACCCCTCCACTTT. It encodes CASSLDTGIGSYNSPLHF.

The V gene is TRBV4-1, the J gene TRBJ1-4; tentative D call: TRBD1 (6 bases). Germline loops: CDR1 MGHRA, CDR2 YSYEKL. Trimming pared 4 bases from V and 4 bases from J, leaving 13 bases between. This CDR3 spans 15 amino acids. CDR3 in DNA: TGCGCCAGCAGCCCCGGTGACAGGATTAATGAAAAACTGTTTTTT. It encodes CASSPGDRINEKLFF.

The V call is TRBV9, the J call TRBJ2-2; the D gene could be TRBD1 or TRBD2 (6 bases each). Germline CDR1 is SGDLS and CDR2 is YYNGEE. The length of the CDR3 is 18 residues. V shed 2 bases and J shed 3 bases, with 20 bases lying between them. The CDR3 DNA follows: TGTGCCAGCAGCGTTGGGGGGCTATCGGTCTTGGACACCGGGGAGCTGTTTTTT. Translation: CASSVGGLSVLDTGELFF.

The chain carries TRBV19 and TRBJ2-3; D is ambiguous. Germline V lookup: CDR1 LNHDA, CDR2 SQIVND (reference sequence). V was clipped by 3 bases and J by 0 bases, with 13 bases between them. The CDR3 consists of 16 residues. The CDR3 loop is CASSIRPELSTDTQYF. In DNA form, the CDR3 reads TGTGCCAGTAGTATTCGTCCGGAACTTAGCACAGATACGCAGTATTTT.

V is TRBV7-9 and J is TRBJ1-1, with D possibly TRBD1 on 6 matching bases. V was pared by 5 bases and J by 1 base, with 8 bases between. The CDR3 length is 13 residues. Germline V gives CDR1 SEHNR, CDR2 FQNEAQ (reference sequence). The CDR3 DNA is TGTGCCAGCAGCGACAGGAGGAACACTGAAGCTTTCTTT. This codes for CASSDRRNTEAFF.

This clone has a single count. This CDR3 is also generated by other DNA sequences in the sample. This chain uses TRBV19 with TRBJ1-1; weak D call: TRBD1 (6 bases). Germline loops: CDR1 LNHDA, CDR2 SQIVND (reference sequence). This CDR3 has 14 residues. Trimming stripped 3 bases from V and 1 base from J, with 9 bases between. CDR3 bases: TGTGCCAGTAGTATTGGGGGCGGGAACACTGAAGCTTTCTTT. It encodes CASSIGGGNTEAFF.

The chain links TRBV2 to TRBJ1-2, with D unclear. In germline, CDR1 is SNHLY, CDR2 FYNNEI. The V end was cut by 2 bases, the J end by 7 bases, with 5 bases between. This CDR3 has 11 amino acids. CDR3 sequence: CASSEFSGYTF. The CDR3 nucleotides read TGTGCCAGCAGTGAATTTAGTGGCTACACCTTC.

The rearrangement uses TRBV5-1 and TRBJ2-1; weak D call: TRBD2 (7 bases). The CDR3 runs 16 residues. Germline V CDR1 and CDR2: SGHRS, YFSETQ. V was trimmed by 2 bases and J by 9 bases, leaving 21 bases between them. CDR3 bases: TGCGCCAGCAGCTTAACCCCGGGGGGCCAAAGTGGTGAGCAGTTCTTC. The encoded protein is CASSLTPGGQSGEQFF.